The rows below give T cell receptor beta chains drawn from one sample of a study of blood T cell repertoires in COVID-19. Repertoires were generated with immunoSEQ multiplex PCR, while TCRdb's copy carries only in-frame clones and drops some. In the table there are some 240,000 clones, roughly 84% of which are singletons. Sequenced material: peripheral blood. These receptors came from a man aged 50-60 years with active or convalescent COVID-19. Each CDR3 is given with its conserved first and last residue. D genes are given only for firm matches. Size tells how often a clone was seen (once, few, many) or the class of an expanded clone, and some rows leave it out.

d_call j_call cdr3_length v_call clone_size cdr3_nt cdr3_aa
NA TRBJ2-1 13 TRBV6-2/TRBV6-3 NA TGTGCCAGCAGCAAGGACAGTTACAATGAGCAGTTCTTC CASSKDSYNEQFF
TRBD2 TRBJ2-3 14 TRBV5-1 NA TGCGCCAGCCGGACTAGCGGGGTTACAGATACGCAGTATTTT CASRTSGVTDTQYF
TRBD1 TRBJ1-6 15 TRBV2 NA TGTGCCAGCAGCCCTGAGGTGGCAGGGGGTTCACCCCTCCACTTT CASSPEVAGGSPLHF
TRBD1 TRBJ1-3 18 TRBV9 NA TGTGCCAGCAGCGCGCCCGGGACAGGGGCAAACTCTGGAAACACCATATATTTT CASSAPGTGANSGNTIYF
NA TRBJ1-5 12 TRBV7-2 NA TGTGCCAGCAGCTTAGCGAACCAGGCCCAGCATTTT CASSLANQAQHF
TRBD1 TRBJ2-1 15 TRBV5-1 NA TGCGCCAGCAGCTTGGTACAGGGGACCTACAATGAGCAGTTCTTC CASSLVQGTYNEQFF
TRBD1 TRBJ1-4 14 TRBV3-1/TRBV3-2 NA TGTGCCAGCAGTTTGGACAGGGCTAATGAAAAACTGTTTTTT CASSLDRANEKLFF
TRBD2 TRBJ2-5 17 TRBV18 once TGTGCCAGCTCCCTGGGACTAGCGGGAGCCATCGGGGAGACCCAGTACTTC CASSLGLAGAIGETQYF
NA TRBJ2-2 14 TRBV6-4 NA TGTGCCAGCAGTCGACAGGCGAACACCGGGGAGCTGTTTTTT CASSRQANTGELFF
NA TRBJ1-1 16 TRBV7-8 NA TGTGCCAGCAGCTTAGTGGCAGGCCCTTTAAACACTGAAGCTTTCTTT CASSLVAGPLNTEAFF
TRBD1 TRBJ1-2 14 TRBV5-1 few TGCGCCAGCAGCACCGACAGGGCAGGAGATGGCTACACCTTC CASSTDRAGDGYTF
NA TRBJ1-2 13 TRBV19 NA TGTGCCAGTAGTCCAGGGGCGCGAAGTGGCTACACCTTC CASSPGARSGYTF
NA TRBJ2-6 17 TRBV7-3 NA TGTGCCAGCAGCTTTGACAGCGTTCCCTCTGGGGCCAACGTCCTGACTTTC CASSFDSVPSGANVLTF
TRBD1 TRBJ1-3 13 TRBV6-2/TRBV6-3 NA TGTGCCAGCAGTTACTCACGGGACAGGGGAAGATATTTT CASSYSRDRGRYF
TRBD2 TRBJ2-7 16 TRBV27 NA TGTGCCAGCAGTTCCCCCCAGCGGGACGATACCTACGAGCAGTACTTC CASSSPQRDDTYEQYF
TRBD1 TRBJ1-2 15 TRBV6-5 NA TGTGCCAGCAGTTACTCGCAACAGGGGATCTATGGCTACACCTTC CASSYSQQGIYGYTF
NA TRBJ2-1 14 TRBV7-2 NA TGTGCCAGCAGCTTTACGGGAGTCTACAATGAGCAGTTCTTC CASSFTGVYNEQFF
TRBD1 TRBJ2-7 16 TRBV5-4 once TGTGCCAGCAGCTTCTCCGGGACAGGGGATTCCTACGAGCAGTACTTC CASSFSGTGDSYEQYF
NA TRBJ2-5 13 TRBV6-2/TRBV6-3 NA TGTGCCAGCAGCCGTGTGGGGGCCGAGACCCAGTACTTC CASSRVGAETQYF
TRBD1 TRBJ1-1 13 TRBV25-1 few TGTGCCAGCAGAGATATCGGACAGGGTTGGACTTTCTTT CASRDIGQGWTFF
NA TRBJ1-1 14 TRBV7-3 NA TGTGCCAGCAGCTTGGGCAGCATGAACACTGAAGCTTTCTTT CASSLGSMNTEAFF
TRBD2 TRBJ2-7 15 TRBV19 NA TGTGCCAGTACTAGGACTAGCGGGAGCTCCTACGAGCAGTACTTC CASTRTSGSSYEQYF
NA TRBJ2-3 15 TRBV5-1 NA TGCGCCAGCAGCTTTTTTGGCTCTGGCACAGATACGCAGTATTTT CASSFFGSGTDTQYF
TRBD1 TRBJ1-2 15 TRBV7-2 NA TGTGCCAGCCGAGGGACAGGGGGTCAAACGTATGGCTACACCTTC CASRGTGGQTYGYTF
TRBD1 TRBJ1-1 13 TRBV18 NA TGTGCCAGCTCGCGGACAGGGAGCACTGAAGCTTTCTTT CASSRTGSTEAFF
NA TRBJ2-1 15 TRBV11-2 once TGTGCCAGCAGCTTAACTACCACCGGAGGAGCGGGGCAGTTCTTC CASSLTTTGGAGQFF
TRBD1 TRBJ1-1 15 TRBV6-2/TRBV6-3 once TGTGCCAGCAGTTCCGGACAGGGGGATCACACTGAAGCTTTCTTT CASSSGQGDHTEAFF
TRBD1 TRBJ1-2 15 TRBV28 NA TGTGCCAGCAGTTTTGGAACAGGGGGCGGCTATGGCTACACCTTC CASSFGTGGGYGYTF
NA TRBJ2-4 15 TRBV6-8 NA TGTGCCAGCAGTTACTCGCACACGGCGGGGAACATTCAGTACTTC CASSYSHTAGNIQYF
NA TRBJ2-6 18 TRBV19 NA TGTGCCAGTACCCCGGAGGCAGATTATAGCTCTGGGGCCAACGTCCTGACTTTC CASTPEADYSSGANVLTF
TRBD2 TRBJ2-3 15 TRBV9 NA TGTGCCAGCAGCGGACTAGCGGTAACCACAGATACGCAGTATTTT CASSGLAVTTDTQYF
TRBD2 TRBJ2-3 18 TRBV2 NA TGTGCCAGCAGCCATCCCCGGGGGAGCGGGGGGAGCACAGATACGCAGTATTTT CASSHPRGSGGSTDTQYF
TRBD1 TRBJ2-7 15 TRBV7-8 NA TGTGCCAGCAGCCACACAGACAGGGGGGTTTACGAGCAGTACTTC CASSHTDRGVYEQYF
NA TRBJ1-5 15 TRBV6-2/TRBV6-3 NA TGTGCCAGCAGTTACACCCTAAGGGAGGAACAGCCCCAGCATTTT CASSYTLREEQPQHF
NA TRBJ1-2 11 TRBV29-1 few TGCAGCGTCGGGGTTAACTATGGCTACACCTTC CSVGVNYGYTF
TRBD2 TRBJ2-7 16 TRBV7-2 NA TGTGCCAGCAGCTTAGGTTGGGACTACAGCTCCTACGAGCAGTACTTC CASSLGWDYSSYEQYF
TRBD1 TRBJ1-2 15 TRBV28 NA TGTGCCAGCAGCCCAAGACAGGGGAATAACTATGGCTACACCTTC CASSPRQGNNYGYTF
NA TRBJ2-7 11 TRBV28 NA TGTGCCAGCAGTTTCGCGTACGAGCAGTACTTC CASSFAYEQYF
NA TRBJ2-2 14 TRBV7-2 once TGTGCCAGCAGCTTGGAAGGGGTTACCGGGGAGCTGTTTTTT CASSLEGVTGELFF
NA TRBJ1-4 15 TRBV11-1 NA TGTGCCAGCAGCCGCTTCGGGGGGCCAGGAGAAAAACTGTTTTTT CASSRFGGPGEKLFF
NA TRBJ1-6 16 TRBV5-1 NA TGCGCCAGCAGCTTGGTCCCCCAGTATGATAATTCACCCCTCCACTTT CASSLVPQYDNSPLHF
NA TRBJ2-1 12 TRBV7-9 NA TGTGCCAGCAACCCTGGCCGGGATGAGCAGTTCTTC CASNPGRDEQFF
NA TRBJ2-5 16 TRBV7-9 NA TGTGCCAGCAGCTTAACACTAGTCTTTTCCAAAGAGACCCAGTACTTC CASSLTLVFSKETQYF
TRBD2 TRBJ2-1 18 TRBV4-2 once TGTGCCAGCAGCCAAGATAGCGCTAGCGGGGGGGCCCGAAATGAGCAGTTCTTC CASSQDSASGGARNEQFF
TRBD2 TRBJ2-5 15 TRBV9 NA TGTGCCAGCAGCGCTGTCGCGGCGGGGGGGGAGACCCAGTACTTC CASSAVAAGGETQYF
NA TRBJ1-4 15 TRBV28 NA TGTGCCAGCAGTTTTTTGTGGGGGGGTAATGAAAAACTGTTTTTT CASSFLWGGNEKLFF
TRBD1 TRBJ2-3 18 TRBV7-8 NA TGTGCCAGCAGCCCTCTCAGAATACCAGGACAGGGGCCAGATACGCAGTATTTT CASSPLRIPGQGPDTQYF
TRBD1 TRBJ2-5 14 TRBV7-2 NA TGTGCCAGCAGCTACGCAGGGGGCCAAGAGACCCAGTACTTC CASSYAGGQETQYF
TRBD1 TRBJ1-2 13 TRBV7-2 NA TGTGCCAGCAGCGCGGGACAGAACTATGGCTACACCTTC CASSAGQNYGYTF
TRBD1 TRBJ2-5 17 TRBV7-2 NA TGTGCCAGCAGCTCTAAACCGGGACAGCCTAACCAAGAGACCCAGTACTTC CASSSKPGQPNQETQYF
TRBD1 TRBJ1-3 14 TRBV28 NA TGTGCCAGCAGTTCCGGGATGACAGGGGGTTCACCCGCCTTT CASSSGMTGGSPAF